This T cell receptor beta chain comes out of a study of blood T cell repertoires in COVID-19. Overall study: COVID-19 samples collected from the United States, Italy and Spain covered acute and convalescent phases. T cells, B-cell-depleted T cells, or PBMCs provided the cDNA or gDNA that served as material.

CDR3 length: 10 residues. CDR1 and CDR2 (germline): DFQATT, SNEGSKA (reference sequence). As for this clone: The junction departs from the called germline gene at one end, perhaps through a read error.

Per the original data handling: Researchers report that nucleated cell counts were estimated from reference gene primer amplification. Clones were sequenced by immunoSEQ multiplex PCR, and TCRdb holds only the in-frame ones, with some missing. V and J calls and clone size are those listed in that table; D and trimming were worked out from the DNA. The repertoire holds around 140,000 clones, with over 75% as singletons. The source material was peripheral blood. The sequence was collected from a man aged 55 to 70 with active or convalescent COVID-19. The chain uses TRBV20-1 and TRBJ2-1; D gene ambiguous. The CDR3 loop is CSASDNEQFF. The CDR3 DNA follows: TGCAGTGCCTCCGACAATGAGCAGTTCTTC.